Listed below are T cell receptor beta chains from one sample, sequenced in a study of blood T cell repertoires in COVID-19. Using immunoSEQ multiplex PCR, the repertoire was profiled, and TCRdb retains in-frame clones only, with some absent. The sample has some 360,000 clones; about 90% are singletons. Sequenced sample: peripheral blood. These receptors all stem from a woman aged 60-70 years with COVID-19, enrolled during active disease. CDR3s leave out the opening cysteine and the closing phenylalanine or tryptophan. Fields, in order: V gene, J gene, CDR3 protein.

V gene: TRBV25-1
J gene: TRBJ1-1
CDR3 protein: ASSPQGKRFMNTEAF

V gene: TRBV29-1
J gene: TRBJ1-1
CDR3 protein: SAGQGIGARNTEAF

V gene: TRBV3-1/TRBV3-2
J gene: TRBJ1-2
CDR3 protein: ASSQATGDGYT

V gene: TRBV2
J gene: TRBJ1-2
CDR3 protein: ASSERGAGDGYGYT

V gene: TRBV24-1
J gene: TRBJ1-3
CDR3 protein: ATSDKGQGSGNTIY

V gene: TRBV6-1
J gene: TRBJ2-4
CDR3 protein: ASSEVLQGAKNIQY

V gene: TRBV19
J gene: TRBJ1-6
CDR3 protein: ASTQGLGSPLH

V gene: TRBV9
J gene: TRBJ1-6
CDR3 protein: ASSVGAILNSPLH

V gene: TRBV7-2
J gene: TRBJ2-1
CDR3 protein: ASSLVGLAGGYYNEQF

V gene: TRBV11-3
J gene: TRBJ2-2
CDR3 protein: ASSLVAGRNTGELF

V gene: TRBV28
J gene: TRBJ2-3
CDR3 protein: ASIPAPGGTDTQY

V gene: TRBV19
J gene: TRBJ1-1
CDR3 protein: ASTYGRGTEAF

V gene: TRBV29-1
J gene: TRBJ1-5
CDR3 protein: SVGIQGNQPQH

V gene: TRBV3-1/TRBV3-2
J gene: TRBJ1-6
CDR3 protein: ASSQNRGSPLH

V gene: TRBV5-1
J gene: TRBJ1-6
CDR3 protein: ASSAVGTGDSPLH

V gene: TRBV21-1
J gene: TRBJ2-7
CDR3 protein: ASSIGYQGEQY

V gene: TRBV18
J gene: TRBJ1-2
CDR3 protein: ASSPTAGDYGYT

V gene: TRBV29-1
J gene: TRBJ1-2
CDR3 protein: SVEYSYGYT

V gene: TRBV2
J gene: TRBJ1-3
CDR3 protein: ASRGEGSGNTIY

V gene: TRBV5-4
J gene: TRBJ1-6
CDR3 protein: ASSLAGAGGRSPLH

V gene: TRBV9
J gene: TRBJ2-3
CDR3 protein: ASRPGTGTDTQY

V gene: TRBV5-1
J gene: TRBJ2-5
CDR3 protein: ASSLGDSGGGETQY

V gene: TRBV7-9
J gene: TRBJ1-2
CDR3 protein: ASSLQGIRGYGYT

V gene: TRBV19
J gene: TRBJ2-3
CDR3 protein: ASSRGLAGNLDTQY

V gene: TRBV30
J gene: TRBJ1-3
CDR3 protein: AWGQGSLSGNTIY

V gene: TRBV6-6
J gene: TRBJ1-5
CDR3 protein: ASTEGGTGSGQPQH

V gene: TRBV11-3
J gene: TRBJ1-1
CDR3 protein: ASSLQENTEAF

V gene: TRBV5-1
J gene: TRBJ1-3
CDR3 protein: ASSLGGDYGNTIY

V gene: TRBV28
J gene: TRBJ1-5
CDR3 protein: ASSFHSSRAHQPQH

V gene: TRBV15
J gene: TRBJ1-4
CDR3 protein: ATSSGRRAQFNEKLF

V gene: TRBV19
J gene: TRBJ1-2
CDR3 protein: ASRSGTGGQGYT

V gene: TRBV18
J gene: TRBJ2-3
CDR3 protein: ASSTTGSTDTQY

V gene: TRBV9
J gene: TRBJ1-1
CDR3 protein: ASSVQDRNTEAF

V gene: TRBV6-5
J gene: TRBJ1-5
CDR3 protein: ASRMAGGGNQPQH

V gene: TRBV18
J gene: TRBJ1-1
CDR3 protein: ASSWAITEAF

V gene: TRBV19
J gene: TRBJ1-2
CDR3 protein: ASSDGQGAGGYT

V gene: TRBV6-6
J gene: TRBJ1-1
CDR3 protein: ASSLPSGTEAF